The next 5 T cell receptor beta chains were all read from a single sample in a study of CD8+CD57+ T cells in acquired aplastic anemia. Genomic DNA, serving as template, underwent TCR beta VDJ and CDR3 profiling. TCRdb re-called the reads with MiXCR, one entry per CDR3 protein. This sample has fewer than 150,000 distinct CDR3 sequences, with 48% found just once. Sequencing input: sorted CD4+, CD8+, or CD8+CD57+ T cells (not recorded which) from PBMCs. The source is a human donor in good health, serving as a control.

The rearrangement uses TRBV6-5 and TRBJ1-2; 7 bases map to TRBD1. The V gene's germline CDR1 is MNHEY and CDR2 SVGAGI. V gave up 0 bases and J gave up 4 bases; unmatched junction bases: 2. CDR3 length: 14 amino acids. Here the CDR3 DNA reads TGTGCCAGCAGTTACTCCTCAGGGGGCTATGGCTACACCTTC. The encoded protein is CASSYSSGGYGYTF.

The rearrangement uses TRBV25-1 and TRBJ1-2; D is perhaps TRBD1 (6 bases). Trimming shortened V by 5 bases and J by 6 bases, and 19 bases separated the two germline ends. This CDR3 spans 15 amino acids. Per the germline V gene, CDR1 is MGHDK and CDR2 is SYGVNS. DNA for the CDR3: TGTGCCAGCAGTTCCCTAACAGGGAGGCGACATGGCTACACCTTC. Protein product: CASSSLTGRRHGYTF.

This clonotype appeared many times. The chain uses TRBV11-2 and TRBJ1-6, with D possibly being TRBD1 (5 bases). Germline V gene lookup returns CDR1 SGHAT and CDR2 FQNNGV. This CDR3 has 16 amino acids. The V end was cut by 2 bases, the J end by 2 bases, with 10 bases between. The CDR3 bases are TGTGCCAGCAGCTTAACACAGGTCGCCTATAATTCACCCCTCCACTTT. Its translation is CASSLTQVAYNSPLHF.

This clonotype was detected ten times or more. CDR3 DNA sequence: TGTGCCAGCAGCCCCGGCGGGGGGGCAATGGGAGATACGCAGTATTTT. Amino acid sequence: CASSPGGGAMGDTQYF. The V gene is TRBV7-3, the J gene TRBJ2-3; TRBD2 matches 9 bases. The V and J ends lost 5 bases and 5 bases, in that order; junction bases with no gene match: 11. The CDR3 sequence is 16 residues long. The V gene's germline CDR1 is SGHTA and CDR2 FQGTGA.

This clonotype is a singleton in its sample. This sequence may be a read error, since a much larger clone differs from it by one base. V gene TRBV5-8 combines with J gene TRBJ1-1; D possibly corresponds to TRBD1 (5 bases). Looked up from germline, CDR1 is SGHTS and CDR2 is YDEGEE. The CDR3 has 15 amino acids. The CDR3 nucleotides are TGTGCCAGCAACTTGTACGCGACAGTTAACACTGAAGCTTTCTTT. Its protein is CASNLYATVNTEAFF.